This T cell receptor (beta chain) emerged from a study of human T cells and chemical hapten exposure. Time point here: pre-sensitization, week 0. As to treatment: therapeutic diphenylcyclopropenone sensitization with weekly scalp DPC. Each cDNA molecule in the library carried unique molecular identifiers. TCRdb reanalysed the RACE reads using MiXCR and keeps one entry per CDR3 protein. The sample holds tens of thousands of distinct CDR3 sequences, 9.5% to 12% seen once. Germline CDR1 is SGDLS and CDR2 is YYNGEE. This CDR3 comprises 16 residues. Trimming pared 4 bases from V and 4 bases from J, leaving 18 bases between. This clonotype was picked up many times. Its antigen is unknown. Study conclusions and caveats: Donors were affected by alopecia, so their immune reaction might vary from that of healthy individuals.

The rearrangement joins TRBV9 to TRBJ2-1, with D tentatively TRBD1 (5 bases). The source material was whole blood, sampled in connection with sensitization to the hapten diphenylcyclopropenone (DPC). This sequence was found in a woman in her forties or fifties with alopecia areata. Some clones in this sample may be carry-over from other donors' samples. CDR3 amino acids: CASSYAYGRDYNEQFF. The CDR3 DNA reads as TGTGCCAGCAGCTACGCGTATGGCAGGGATTACAATGAGCAGTTCTTC.